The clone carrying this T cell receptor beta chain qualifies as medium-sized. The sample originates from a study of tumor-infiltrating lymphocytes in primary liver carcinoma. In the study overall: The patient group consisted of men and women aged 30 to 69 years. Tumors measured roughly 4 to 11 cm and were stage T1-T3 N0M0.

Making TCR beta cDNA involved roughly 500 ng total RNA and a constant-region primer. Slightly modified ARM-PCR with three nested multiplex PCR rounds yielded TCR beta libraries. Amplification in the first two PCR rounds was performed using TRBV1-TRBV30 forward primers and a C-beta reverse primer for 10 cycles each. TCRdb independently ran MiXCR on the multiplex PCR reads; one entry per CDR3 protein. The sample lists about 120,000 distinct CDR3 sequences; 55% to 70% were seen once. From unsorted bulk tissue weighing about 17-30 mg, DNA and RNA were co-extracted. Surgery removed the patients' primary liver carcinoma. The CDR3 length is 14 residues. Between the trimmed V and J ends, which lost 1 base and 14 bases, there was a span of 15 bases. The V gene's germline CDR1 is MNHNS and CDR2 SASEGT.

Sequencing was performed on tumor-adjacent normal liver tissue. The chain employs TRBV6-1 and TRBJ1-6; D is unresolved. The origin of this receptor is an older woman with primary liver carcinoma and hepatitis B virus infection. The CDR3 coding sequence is TGTGCCAGCAGTGAAGAAGGGTTCGGAGGGACCCTCCACTTT. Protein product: CASSEEGFGGTLHF.